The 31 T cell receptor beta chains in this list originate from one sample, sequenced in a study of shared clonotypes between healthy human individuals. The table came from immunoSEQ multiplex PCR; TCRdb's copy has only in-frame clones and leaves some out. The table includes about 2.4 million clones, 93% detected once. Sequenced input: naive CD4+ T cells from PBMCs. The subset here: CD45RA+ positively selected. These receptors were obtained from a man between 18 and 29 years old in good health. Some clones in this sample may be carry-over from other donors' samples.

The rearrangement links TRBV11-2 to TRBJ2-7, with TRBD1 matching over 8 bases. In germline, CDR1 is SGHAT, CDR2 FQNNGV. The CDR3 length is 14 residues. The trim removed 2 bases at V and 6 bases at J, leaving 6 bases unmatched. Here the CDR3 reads CASSLTDRAGEQYF. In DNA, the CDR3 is TGTGCCAGCAGCTTAACGGACAGGGCGGGCGAGCAGTACTTC.

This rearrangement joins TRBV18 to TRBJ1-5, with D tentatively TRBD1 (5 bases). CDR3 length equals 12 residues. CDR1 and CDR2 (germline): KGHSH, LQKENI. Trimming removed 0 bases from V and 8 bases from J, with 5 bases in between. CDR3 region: CASSPPGEPQHF. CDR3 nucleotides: TGTGCCAGCTCACCACCAGGGGAGCCCCAGCATTTT. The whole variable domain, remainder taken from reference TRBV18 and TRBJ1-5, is NAGVMQNPRHLVRRRGQEARLRCSPMKGHSHVYWYRQLPEEGLKFMVYLQKENIIDESGMPKERFSAEFPKEGPSILRIQQVVRGDSAAYFCASSPPGEPQHFGDGTRLSIL.

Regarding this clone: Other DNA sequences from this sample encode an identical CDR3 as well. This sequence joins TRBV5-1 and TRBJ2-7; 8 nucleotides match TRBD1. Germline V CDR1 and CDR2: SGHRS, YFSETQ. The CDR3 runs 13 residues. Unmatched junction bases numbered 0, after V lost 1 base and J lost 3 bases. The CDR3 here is CASSLTGGYEQYF. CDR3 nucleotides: TGCGCCAGCAGCTTGACAGGGGGCTACGAGCAGTACTTC.

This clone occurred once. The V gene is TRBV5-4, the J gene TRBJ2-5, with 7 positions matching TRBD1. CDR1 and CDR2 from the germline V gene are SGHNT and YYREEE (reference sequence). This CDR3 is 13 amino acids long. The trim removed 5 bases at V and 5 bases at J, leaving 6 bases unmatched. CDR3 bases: TGTGCCAGCAGAACCGAGACAGGGGAGACCCAGTACTTC. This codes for CASRTETGETQYF.

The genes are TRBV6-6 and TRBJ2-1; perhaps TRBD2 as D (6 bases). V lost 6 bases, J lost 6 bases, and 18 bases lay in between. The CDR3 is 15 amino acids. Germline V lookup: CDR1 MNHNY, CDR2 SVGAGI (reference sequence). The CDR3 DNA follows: TGTGCCAGCAGAGGTCTGGCGGGACCCCCCAATGAGCAGTTCTTC. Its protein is CASRGLAGPPNEQFF.

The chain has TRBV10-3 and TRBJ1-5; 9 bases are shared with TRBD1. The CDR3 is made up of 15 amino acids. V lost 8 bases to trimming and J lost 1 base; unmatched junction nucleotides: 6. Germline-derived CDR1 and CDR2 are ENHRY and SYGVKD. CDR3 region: CAIARGQGSNQPQHF. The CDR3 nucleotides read TGTGCCATCGCCAGGGGACAGGGAAGCAATCAGCCCCAGCATTTT.

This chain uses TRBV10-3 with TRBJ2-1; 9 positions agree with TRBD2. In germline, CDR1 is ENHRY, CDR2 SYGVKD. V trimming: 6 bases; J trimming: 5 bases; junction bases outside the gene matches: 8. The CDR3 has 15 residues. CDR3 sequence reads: CAIRSSGGPNNEQFF. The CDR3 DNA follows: TGTGCCATCAGGAGTAGCGGGGGACCTAACAATGAGCAGTTCTTC.

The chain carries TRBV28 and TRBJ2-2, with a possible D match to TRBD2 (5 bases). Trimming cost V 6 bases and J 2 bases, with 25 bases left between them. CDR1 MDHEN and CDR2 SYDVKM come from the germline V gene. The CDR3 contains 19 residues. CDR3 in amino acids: CASSPPRVRRGINTGELFF. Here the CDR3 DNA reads TGTGCCAGCAGCCCCCCCCGGGTCCGACGGGGTATAAACACCGGGGAGCTGTTTTTT. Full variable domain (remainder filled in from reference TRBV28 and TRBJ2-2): DVKVTQSSRYLVKRTGEKVFLECVQDMDHENMFWYRQDPGLGLRLIYFSYDVKMKEKGDIPEGYSVSREKKERFSLILESASTNQTSMYLCASSPPRVRRGINTGELFFGEGSRLTVL.

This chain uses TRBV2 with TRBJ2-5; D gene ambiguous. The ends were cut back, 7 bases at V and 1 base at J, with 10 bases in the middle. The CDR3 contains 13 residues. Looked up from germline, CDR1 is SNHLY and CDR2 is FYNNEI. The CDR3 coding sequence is TGTGCCAGCACCCCCACTACCCAAGAGACCCAGTACTTC. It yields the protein CASTPTTQETQYF.

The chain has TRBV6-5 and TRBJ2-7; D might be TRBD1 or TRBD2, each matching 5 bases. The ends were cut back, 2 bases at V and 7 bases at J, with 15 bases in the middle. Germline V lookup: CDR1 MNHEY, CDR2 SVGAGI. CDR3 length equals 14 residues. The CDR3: CASSYLGTSGEQYF. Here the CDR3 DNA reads TGTGCCAGCAGTTACCTCGGGACCTCTGGGGAGCAGTACTTC.

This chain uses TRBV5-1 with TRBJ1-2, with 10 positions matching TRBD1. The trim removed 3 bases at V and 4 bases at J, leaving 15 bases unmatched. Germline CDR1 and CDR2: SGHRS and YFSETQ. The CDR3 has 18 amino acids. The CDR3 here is CASSWGPGQGKEVYGYTF. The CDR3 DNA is TGCGCCAGCAGCTGGGGCCCGGGACAGGGGAAAGAGGTCTATGGCTACACCTTC. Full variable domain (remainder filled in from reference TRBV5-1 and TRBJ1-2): KAGVTQTPRYLIKTRGQQVTLSCSPISGHRSVSWYQQTPGQGLQFLFEYFSETQRNKGNFPGRFSGRQFSNSRSEMNVSTLELGDSALYLCASSWGPGQGKEVYGYTFGSGTRLTVV.

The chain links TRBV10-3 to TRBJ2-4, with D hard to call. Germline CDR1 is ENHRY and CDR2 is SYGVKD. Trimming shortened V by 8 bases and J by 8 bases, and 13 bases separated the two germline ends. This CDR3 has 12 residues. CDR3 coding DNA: TGTGCCATCGCTCGTCCGAAGGACATTCAGTACTTC. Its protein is CAIARPKDIQYF.

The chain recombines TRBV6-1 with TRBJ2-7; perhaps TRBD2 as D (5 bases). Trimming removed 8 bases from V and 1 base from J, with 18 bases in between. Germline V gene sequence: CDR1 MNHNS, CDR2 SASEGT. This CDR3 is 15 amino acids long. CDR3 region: CASSREDFTSYEQYF. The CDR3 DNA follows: TGTGCCAGCTCCAGAGAGGACTTTACTTCCTACGAGCAGTACTTC.

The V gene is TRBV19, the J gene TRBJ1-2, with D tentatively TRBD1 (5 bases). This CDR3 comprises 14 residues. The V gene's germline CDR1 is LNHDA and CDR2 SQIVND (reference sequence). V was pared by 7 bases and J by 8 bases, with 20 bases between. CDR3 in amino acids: CASTLLKTAGGYTF. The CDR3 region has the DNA TGTGCCAGTACCCTACTAAAGACAGCGGGAGGCTACACCTTC.

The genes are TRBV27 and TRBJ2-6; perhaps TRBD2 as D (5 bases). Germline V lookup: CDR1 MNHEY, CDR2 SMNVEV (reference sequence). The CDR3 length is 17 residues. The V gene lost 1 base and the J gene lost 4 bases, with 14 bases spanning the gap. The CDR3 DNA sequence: TGTGCCAGCAGTTTATTGGGCCGGGGAACCGGGGCCAACGTCCTGACTTTC. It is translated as CASSLLGRGTGANVLTF.

CDR3: CASSGLRTSGPQETQYF. For the CDR3, the DNA is TGTGCCAGCAGTGGGCTTAGGACTAGCGGGCCGCAAGAGACCCAGTACTTC. V gene TRBV6-1 combines with J gene TRBJ2-5, with 11 positions matching TRBD2. The CDR3 sequence is 17 residues long. Germline CDR1 reads MNHNS; CDR2 reads SASEGT. V lost 4 bases to trimming and J lost 2 bases; unmatched junction nucleotides: 9.

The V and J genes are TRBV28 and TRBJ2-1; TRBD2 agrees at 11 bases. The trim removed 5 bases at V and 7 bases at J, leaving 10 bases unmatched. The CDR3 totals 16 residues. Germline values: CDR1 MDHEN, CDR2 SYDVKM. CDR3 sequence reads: CASSVAGGLMGNEQFF. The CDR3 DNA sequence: TGTGCCAGCAGTGTAGCGGGAGGGCTCATGGGGAATGAGCAGTTCTTC. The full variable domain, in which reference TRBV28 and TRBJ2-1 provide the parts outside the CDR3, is DVKVTQSSRYLVKRTGEKVFLECVQDMDHENMFWYRQDPGLGLRLIYFSYDVKMKEKGDIPEGYSVSREKKERFSLILESASTNQTSMYLCASSVAGGLMGNEQFFGPGTRLTVL.

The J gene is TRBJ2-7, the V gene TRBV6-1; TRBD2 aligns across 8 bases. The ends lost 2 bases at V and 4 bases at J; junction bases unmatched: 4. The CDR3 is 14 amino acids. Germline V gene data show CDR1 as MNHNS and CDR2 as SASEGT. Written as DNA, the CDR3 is TGTGCCAGCAGTGAACCAGCGGGAGAGTACGAGCAGTACTTC. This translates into CASSEPAGEYEQYF.

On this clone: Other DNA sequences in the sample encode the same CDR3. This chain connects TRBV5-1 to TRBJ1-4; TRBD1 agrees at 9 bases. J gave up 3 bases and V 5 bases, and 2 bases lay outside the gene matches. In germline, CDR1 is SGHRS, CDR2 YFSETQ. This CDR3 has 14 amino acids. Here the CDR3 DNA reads TGCGCCAGCAGGGGACAGGGATCTAATGAAAAACTGTTTTTT. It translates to CASRGQGSNEKLFF.

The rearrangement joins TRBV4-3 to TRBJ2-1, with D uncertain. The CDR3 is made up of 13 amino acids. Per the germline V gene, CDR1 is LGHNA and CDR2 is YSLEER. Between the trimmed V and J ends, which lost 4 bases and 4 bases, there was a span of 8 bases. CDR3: CASSPRRYNEQFF. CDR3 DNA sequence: TGCGCCAGCAGCCCCCGGAGATACAATGAGCAGTTCTTC.

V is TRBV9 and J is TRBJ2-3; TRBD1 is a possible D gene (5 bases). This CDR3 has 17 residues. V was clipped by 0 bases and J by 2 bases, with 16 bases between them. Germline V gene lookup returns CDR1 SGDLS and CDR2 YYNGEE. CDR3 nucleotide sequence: TGTGCCAGCAGCGTAGTCGGCGACAGAGCTTACACAGATACGCAGTATTTT. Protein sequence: CASSVVGDRAYTDTQYF.

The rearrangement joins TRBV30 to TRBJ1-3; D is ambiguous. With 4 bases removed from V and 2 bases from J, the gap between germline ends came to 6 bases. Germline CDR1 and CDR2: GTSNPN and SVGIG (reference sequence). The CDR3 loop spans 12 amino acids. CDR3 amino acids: CAWTTTGNTIYF. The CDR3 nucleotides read TGTGCCTGGACAACTACTGGAAACACCATATATTTT.

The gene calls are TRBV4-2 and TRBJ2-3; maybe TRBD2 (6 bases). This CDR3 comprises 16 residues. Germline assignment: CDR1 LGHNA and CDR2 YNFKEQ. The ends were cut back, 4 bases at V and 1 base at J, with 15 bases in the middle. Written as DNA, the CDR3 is TGTGCCAGCAGCCGAGGTGCGGCTAGCGGCACAGATACGCAGTATTTT. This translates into CASSRGAASGTDTQYF.

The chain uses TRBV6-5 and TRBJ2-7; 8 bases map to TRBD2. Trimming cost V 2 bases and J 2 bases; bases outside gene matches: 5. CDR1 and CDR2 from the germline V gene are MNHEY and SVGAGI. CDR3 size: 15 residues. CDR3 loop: CASSYAPGGPYEQYF. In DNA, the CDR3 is TGTGCCAGCAGTTACGCACCGGGAGGGCCCTACGAGCAGTACTTC.

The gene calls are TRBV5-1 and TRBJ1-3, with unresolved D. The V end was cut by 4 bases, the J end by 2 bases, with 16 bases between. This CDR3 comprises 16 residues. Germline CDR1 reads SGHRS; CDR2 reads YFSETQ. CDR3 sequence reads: CASSRDGPSAGNTIYF. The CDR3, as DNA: TGCGCCAGCAGCCGCGACGGGCCCTCGGCTGGAAACACCATATATTTT.

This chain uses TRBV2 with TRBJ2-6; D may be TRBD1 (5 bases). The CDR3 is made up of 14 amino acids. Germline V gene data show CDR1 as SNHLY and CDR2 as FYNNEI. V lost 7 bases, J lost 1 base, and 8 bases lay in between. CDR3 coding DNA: TGTGCCAGCAAGGGGCAGTCTGGGGCCAACGTCCTGACTTTC. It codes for CASKGQSGANVLTF.

The CDR3 protein is CASFSWGGTSGANVLTF. CDR3 DNA: TGTGCCAGTTTCTCTTGGGGGGGTACCTCTGGGGCCAACGTCCTGACTTTC. The V and J genes are TRBV11-2 and TRBJ2-6, with TRBD2 matching 7 bases. The CDR3 is 17 residues long. Germline-derived CDR1 and CDR2 are SGHAT and FQNNGV. Losses at the gene ends were 9 bases for V and 0 bases for J; bases not matched to a gene: 11.

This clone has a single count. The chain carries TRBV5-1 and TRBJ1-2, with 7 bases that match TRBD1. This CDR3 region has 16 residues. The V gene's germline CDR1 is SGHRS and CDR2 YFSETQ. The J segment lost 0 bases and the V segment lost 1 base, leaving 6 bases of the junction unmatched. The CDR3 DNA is TGCGCCAGCAGCTTGCCACCGACAGGGCCTAACTATGGCTACACCTTC. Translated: CASSLPPTGPNYGYTF.

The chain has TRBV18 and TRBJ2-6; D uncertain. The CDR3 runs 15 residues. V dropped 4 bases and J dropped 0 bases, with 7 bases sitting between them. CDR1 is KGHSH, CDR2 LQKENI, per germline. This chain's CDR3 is CASSRVISGANVLTF. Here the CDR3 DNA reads TGTGCCAGCTCACGAGTTATCTCTGGGGCCAACGTCCTGACTTTC.

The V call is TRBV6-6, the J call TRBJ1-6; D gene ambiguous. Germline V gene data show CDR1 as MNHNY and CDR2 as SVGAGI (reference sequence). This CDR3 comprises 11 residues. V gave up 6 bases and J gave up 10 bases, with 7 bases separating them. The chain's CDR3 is CASRGPSPLHF. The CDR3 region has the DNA TGTGCCAGCAGGGGTCCCTCACCCCTCCACTTT.

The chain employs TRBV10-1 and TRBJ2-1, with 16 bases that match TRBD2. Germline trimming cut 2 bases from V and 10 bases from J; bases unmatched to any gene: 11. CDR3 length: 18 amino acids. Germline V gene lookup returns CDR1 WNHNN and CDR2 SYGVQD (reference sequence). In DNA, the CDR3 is TGCGCCAGCAGTGAGGGGACTAGCGGGAGGGCCCCCCCCCGGGAGCAGTTCTTC. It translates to CASSEGTSGRAPPREQFF.